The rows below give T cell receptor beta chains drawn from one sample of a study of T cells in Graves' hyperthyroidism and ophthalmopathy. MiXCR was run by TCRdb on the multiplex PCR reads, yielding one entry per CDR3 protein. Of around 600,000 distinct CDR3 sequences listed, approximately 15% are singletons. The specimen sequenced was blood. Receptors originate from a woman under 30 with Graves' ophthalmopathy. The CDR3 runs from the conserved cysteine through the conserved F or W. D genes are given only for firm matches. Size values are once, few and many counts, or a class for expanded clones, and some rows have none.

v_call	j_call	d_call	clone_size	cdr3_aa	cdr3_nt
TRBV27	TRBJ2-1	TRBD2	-	CASALAGIYNEQFF	TGTGCCAGCGCTCTAGCGGGAATCTACAATGAGCAGTTCTTC
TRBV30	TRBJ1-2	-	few	CAWSVLPGTFLYYNYGYTF	TGTGCCTGGAGTGTACTCCCCGGGACATTCCTTTACTACAACTATGGCTACACCTTC
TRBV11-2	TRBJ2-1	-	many	CASSSAQGNEQFF	TGTGCCAGCAGCTCGGCACAGGGTAATGAGCAGTTCTTC
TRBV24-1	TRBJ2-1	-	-	CATSDTAGGSYNEQFF	TGTGCCACCAGTGATACGGCAGGAGGCTCCTACAATGAGCAGTTCTTC
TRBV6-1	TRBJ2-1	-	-	CASSGSYDNEQFF	TGTGCCAGCTCGGGGAGCTATGACAATGAGCAGTTCTTC
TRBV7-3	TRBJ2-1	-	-	CASSRPPGVRQFF	TGTGCCAGCAGCCGCCCACCAGGTGTTCGGCAGTTCTTC
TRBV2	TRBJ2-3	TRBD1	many	CASRKAGGADTQYF	TGTGCCAGCAGGAAGGCAGGGGGAGCAGATACGCAGTATTTT
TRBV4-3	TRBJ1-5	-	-	CASSQVFRGRGNQPQHF	TGCGCCAGCAGCCAAGTTTTTCGGGGTCGGGGCAATCAGCCCCAGCATTTT
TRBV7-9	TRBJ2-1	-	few	CASSLKLPNEQFF	TGTGCCAGCAGCTTAAAACTCCCTAATGAGCAGTTCTTC
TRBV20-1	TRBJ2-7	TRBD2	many	CSSLGGWREGSSYEQYF	TGCAGTTCCCTCGGGGGCTGGCGGGAGGGATCTTCCTACGAGCAGTACTTC
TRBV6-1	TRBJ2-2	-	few	CASSPAGGTSGELFF	TGTGCCAGCAGCCCCGCCGGCGGGACCTCCGGGGAGCTGTTTTTT
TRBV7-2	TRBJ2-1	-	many	CASSRKTLAGASYNEQFF	TGTGCCAGCAGCCGCAAGACACTAGCTGGCGCCTCCTACAATGAGCAGTTCTTC
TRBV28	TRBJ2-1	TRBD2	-	CASSFRREGHEQFF	TGTGCCAGCAGTTTTCGGCGGGAGGGTCATGAGCAGTTCTTC
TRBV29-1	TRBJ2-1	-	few	CSVTRAGYNEQFF	TGCAGCGTTACCAGGGCGGGATACAATGAGCAGTTCTTC
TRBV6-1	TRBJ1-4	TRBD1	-	CANRDRVFEKLFF	TGTGCCAACCGTGACAGGGTGTTTGAAAAACTGTTTTTT
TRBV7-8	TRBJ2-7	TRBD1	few	CASSLEGRDRSYEQYF	TGTGCCAGCAGCTTAGAAGGACGGGACAGATCCTACGAGCAGTACTTC
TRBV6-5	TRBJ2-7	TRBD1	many	CASSYSGTGSYEQYF	TGTGCCAGCAGTTACTCGGGGACAGGATCCTACGAGCAGTACTTC
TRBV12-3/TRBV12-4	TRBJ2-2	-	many	CASIRVPTSSAGELFF	TGTGCCAGCATTCGCGTCCCGACTAGTTCGGCCGGGGAGCTGTTTTTT
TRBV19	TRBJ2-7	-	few	CASSTWPTATVSYEQYF	TGTGCCAGTAGTACGTGGCCGACAGCTACAGTCTCCTACGAGCAGTACTTC
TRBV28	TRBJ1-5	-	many	CASSLPPDEGRQPQHF	TGTGCCAGCAGTTTACCCCCGGACGAAGGGCGTCAGCCCCAGCATTTT
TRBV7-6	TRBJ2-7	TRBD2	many	CASSLPASGSPYEQYF	TGTGCCAGCAGCTTACCGGCTAGCGGGAGCCCCTACGAGCAGTACTTC
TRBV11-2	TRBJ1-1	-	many	CASSPVRVNTEAFF	TGTGCCAGCAGCCCGGTACGCGTTAACACTGAAGCTTTCTTT
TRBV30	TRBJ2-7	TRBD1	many	CAWSPTGTEQYF	TGTGCCTGGAGCCCGACAGGGACCGAGCAGTACTTC
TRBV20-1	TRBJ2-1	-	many	CSARDMGEPHNEQFF	TGCAGTGCTAGAGATATGGGGGAGCCGCATAATGAGCAGTTCTTC
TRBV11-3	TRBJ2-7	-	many	CASSLDRQDEQYF	TGTGCCAGCAGCTTAGATCGGCAGGACGAGCAGTACTTC
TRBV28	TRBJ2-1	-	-	CASTINRERSHEQFF	TGTGCCAGCACCATAAACAGGGAAAGGAGCCATGAGCAGTTCTTC
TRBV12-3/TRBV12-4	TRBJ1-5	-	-	CASSPGTVPSFHSNQPQHF	TGTGCCAGCAGTCCGGGTACGGTGCCTTCGTTTCATAGCAATCAGCCCCAGCATTTT
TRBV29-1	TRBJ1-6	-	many	CSVRNDIQSPLHF	TGCAGCGTCCGCAACGACATACAGTCACCCCTCCACTTT
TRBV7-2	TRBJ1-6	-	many	CASSSQAAVGHNSPLHF	TGTGCCAGCAGCTCCCAAGCGGCGGTAGGGCATAATTCACCCCTCCACTTT
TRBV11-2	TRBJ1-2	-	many	CASSLGSRNYGYTF	TGTGCCAGCAGCTTAGGGTCAAGAAACTATGGCTACACCTTC
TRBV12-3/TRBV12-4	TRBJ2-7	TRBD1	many	CASSLQGEAYEQYF	TGTGCCAGCAGCCTACAGGGGGAGGCCTACGAGCAGTACTTC
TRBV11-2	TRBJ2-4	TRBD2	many	CASSSGLAAAKNIQYF	TGTGCCAGCAGCTCAGGACTAGCCGCAGCCAAAAACATTCAGTACTTC
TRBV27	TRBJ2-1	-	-	CASSLQGQIYNEQFF	TGTGCCAGCAGTTTGCAGGGGCAAATCTACAATGAGCAGTTCTTC
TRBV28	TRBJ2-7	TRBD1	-	CASSPGTANSYEQYF	TGTGCCAGCAGCCCCGGGACAGCAAACTCCTACGAGCAGTACTTC
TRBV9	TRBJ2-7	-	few	CASSVAEGIGYEQYF	TGTGCCAGCAGCGTAGCCGAAGGGATAGGCTACGAGCAGTACTTC
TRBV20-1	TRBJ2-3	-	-	CSAWNIATSTDTQYF	TGCAGTGCTTGGAACATCGCTACTAGCACAGATACGCAGTATTTT
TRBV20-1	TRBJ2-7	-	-	CSALPLWGRNEQYF	TGCAGTGCCCTCCCCCTTTGGGGGAGGAACGAGCAGTACTTC
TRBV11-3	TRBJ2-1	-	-	CASSSGLTGNNEQFF	TGTGCCAGCAGCTCCGGTCTGACAGGCAACAATGAGCAGTTCTTC
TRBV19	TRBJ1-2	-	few	CASSGSPGRDYGYTF	TGTGCCAGTAGTGGGAGCCCGGGCAGGGATTATGGCTACACCTTC
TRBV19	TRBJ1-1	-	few	CASSISGKGNTEAFF	TGTGCCAGTAGTATATCCGGCAAGGGGAACACTGAAGCTTTCTTT
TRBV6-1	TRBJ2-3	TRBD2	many	CASRTPGTSGTDTQYF	TGTGCCAGCAGAACACCAGGGACTAGCGGGACGGATACGCAGTATTTT
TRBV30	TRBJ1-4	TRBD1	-	CAWSDTGDKLFF	TGTGCCTGGTCAGACACAGGGGACAAACTGTTTTTT
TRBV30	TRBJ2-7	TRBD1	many	CAWSNTGTGAYEQYF	TGTGCCTGGAGTAACACCGGGACAGGGGCCTACGAGCAGTACTTC
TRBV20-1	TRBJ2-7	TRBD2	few	CSATSGSPHEQYF	TGCAGTGCAACCAGCGGGAGTCCCCACGAGCAGTACTTC
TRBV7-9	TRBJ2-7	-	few	CASSPWTYSSYEQYF	TGTGCCAGCAGCCCCTGGACTTATAGCTCCTACGAGCAGTACTTC
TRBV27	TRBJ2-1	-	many	CASWLAQSYNEQFF	TGTGCCAGTTGGTTAGCCCAGAGTTACAATGAGCAGTTCTTC
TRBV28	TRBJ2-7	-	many	CASSLDAGSGYYEQYF	TGTGCCAGCAGCTTAGATGCCGGGTCGGGATACTACGAGCAGTACTTC
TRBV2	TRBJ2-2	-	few	CASSEMLGAAGELFF	TGTGCCAGCAGTGAAATGTTGGGGGCCGCCGGGGAGCTGTTTTTT
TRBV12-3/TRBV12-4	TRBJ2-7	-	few	CASRTYRDSYEQYF	TGTGCCAGCAGGACATACAGGGATTCCTACGAGCAGTACTTC
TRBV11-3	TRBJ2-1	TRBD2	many	CASSFVIAGGLDNEQFF	TGTGCCAGCAGCTTTGTGATAGCGGGAGGTCTAGACAATGAGCAGTTCTTC
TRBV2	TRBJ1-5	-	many	CASKENSDQPQHF	TGTGCCAGCAAGGAAAACAGTGATCAGCCCCAGCATTTT
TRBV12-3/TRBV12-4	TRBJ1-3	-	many	CASSLSGGTIYF	TGTGCCAGCAGTTTGTCCGGTGGGACCATATATTTT
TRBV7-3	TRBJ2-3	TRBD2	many	CASSEGLAGGPTDTQYF	TGTGCCAGCAGCGAGGGACTAGCGGGAGGGCCCACAGATACGCAGTATTTT
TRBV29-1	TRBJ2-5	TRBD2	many	CSVEAAGEGETQYF	TGCAGCGTTGAGGCAGCGGGAGAGGGGGAGACCCAGTACTTC
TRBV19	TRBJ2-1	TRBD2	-	CASFSAGGVNEQFF	TGTGCCAGTTTTTCCGCGGGGGGGGTAAATGAGCAGTTCTTC